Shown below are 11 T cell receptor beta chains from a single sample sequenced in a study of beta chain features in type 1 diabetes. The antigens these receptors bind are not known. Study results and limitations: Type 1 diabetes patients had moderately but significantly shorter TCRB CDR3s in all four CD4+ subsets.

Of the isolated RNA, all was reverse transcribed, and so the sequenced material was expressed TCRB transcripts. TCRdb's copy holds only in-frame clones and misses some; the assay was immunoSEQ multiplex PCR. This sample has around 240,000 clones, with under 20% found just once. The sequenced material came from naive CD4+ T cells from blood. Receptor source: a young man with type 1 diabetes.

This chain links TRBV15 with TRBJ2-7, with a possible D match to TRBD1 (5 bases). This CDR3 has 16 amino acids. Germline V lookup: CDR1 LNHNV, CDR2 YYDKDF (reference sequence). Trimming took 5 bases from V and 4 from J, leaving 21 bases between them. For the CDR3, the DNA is TGTGCCACCAGCTCCGAAAGGGGCAGTTGGAGTTACGAGCAGTACTTC. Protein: CATSSERGSWSYEQYF.

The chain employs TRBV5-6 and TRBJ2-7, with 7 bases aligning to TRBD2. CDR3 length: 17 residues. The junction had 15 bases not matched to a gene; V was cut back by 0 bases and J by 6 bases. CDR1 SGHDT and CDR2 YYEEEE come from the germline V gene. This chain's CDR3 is CASSLARKSGGFGEQYF. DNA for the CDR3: TGTGCCAGCAGCTTGGCAAGAAAATCGGGAGGCTTCGGCGAGCAGTACTTC. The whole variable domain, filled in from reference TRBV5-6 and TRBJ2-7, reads DAGVTQSPTHLIKTRGQQVTLRCSPKSGHDTVSWYQQALGQGPQFIFQYYEEEERQRGNFPDRFSGHQFPNYSSELNVNALLLGDSALYLCASSLARKSGGFGEQYFGPGTRLTVT.

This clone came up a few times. For the CDR3, the DNA is TGTGCCATCAGTAGTATGAATGAGCAGTTCTTC. It yields the protein CAISSMNEQFF. The chain employs TRBV10-3 and TRBJ2-1; D ambiguous. V dropped 5 bases and J dropped 7 bases, with 6 bases sitting between them. Germline values: CDR1 ENHRY, CDR2 SYGVKD. This CDR3 comprises 11 residues.

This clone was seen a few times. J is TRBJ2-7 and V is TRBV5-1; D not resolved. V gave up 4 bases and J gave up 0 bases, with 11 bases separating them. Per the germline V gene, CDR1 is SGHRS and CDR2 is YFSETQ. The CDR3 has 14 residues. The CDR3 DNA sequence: TGCGCCAGCAGCCCGATTGGCGCCTCCTACGAGCAGTACTTC. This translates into CASSPIGASYEQYF.

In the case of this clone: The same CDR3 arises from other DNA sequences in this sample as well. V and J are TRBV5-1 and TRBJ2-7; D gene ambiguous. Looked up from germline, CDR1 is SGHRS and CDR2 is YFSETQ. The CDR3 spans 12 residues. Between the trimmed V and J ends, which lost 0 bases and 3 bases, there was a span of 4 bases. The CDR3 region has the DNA TGCGCCAGCAGCTTGGGGGGCTACGAGCAGTACTTC. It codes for CASSLGGYEQYF.

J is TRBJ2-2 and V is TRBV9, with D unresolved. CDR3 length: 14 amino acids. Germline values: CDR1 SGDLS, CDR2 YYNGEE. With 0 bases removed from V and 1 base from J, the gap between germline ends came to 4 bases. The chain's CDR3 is CASSVVQNTGELFF. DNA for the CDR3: TGTGCCAGCAGCGTAGTACAGAACACCGGGGAGCTGTTTTTT.

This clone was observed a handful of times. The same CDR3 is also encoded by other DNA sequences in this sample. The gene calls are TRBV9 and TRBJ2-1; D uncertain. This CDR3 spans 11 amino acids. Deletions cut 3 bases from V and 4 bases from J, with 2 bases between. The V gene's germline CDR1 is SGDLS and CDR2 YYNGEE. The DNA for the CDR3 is TGTGCCAGCAGCGGGTACAATGAGCAGTTCTTC. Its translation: CASSGYNEQFF.

The CDR3 sequence: CASSVQAGEGYTF. As DNA, the CDR3 is TGTGCCAGCAGCGTACAGGCTGGGGAAGGCTACACCTTC. The chain uses TRBV9 and TRBJ1-2; D not resolved. There are 13 residues in the CDR3. V dropped 1 base and J dropped 8 bases, with 12 bases sitting between them. Germline V CDR1 and CDR2: SGDLS, YYNGEE.

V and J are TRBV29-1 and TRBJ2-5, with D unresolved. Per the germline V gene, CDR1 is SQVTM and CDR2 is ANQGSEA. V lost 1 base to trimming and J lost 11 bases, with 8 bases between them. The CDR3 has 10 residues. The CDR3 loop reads CSVEGERQYF. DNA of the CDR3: TGCAGCGTTGAAGGTGAAAGGCAGTACTTC.

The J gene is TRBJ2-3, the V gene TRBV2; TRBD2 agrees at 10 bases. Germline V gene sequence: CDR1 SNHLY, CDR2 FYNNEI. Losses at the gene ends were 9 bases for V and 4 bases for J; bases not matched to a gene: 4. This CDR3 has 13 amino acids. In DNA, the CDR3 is TGTGCCAGGGCTAGCGGGAGATCAGATACGCAGTATTTT. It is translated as CARASGRSDTQYF.

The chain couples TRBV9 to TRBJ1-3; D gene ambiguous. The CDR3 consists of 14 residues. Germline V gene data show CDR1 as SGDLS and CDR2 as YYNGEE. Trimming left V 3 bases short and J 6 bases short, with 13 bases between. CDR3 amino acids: CASSGAGGENTIYF. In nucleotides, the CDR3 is TGTGCCAGCAGCGGAGCCGGAGGCGAAAACACCATATATTTT.